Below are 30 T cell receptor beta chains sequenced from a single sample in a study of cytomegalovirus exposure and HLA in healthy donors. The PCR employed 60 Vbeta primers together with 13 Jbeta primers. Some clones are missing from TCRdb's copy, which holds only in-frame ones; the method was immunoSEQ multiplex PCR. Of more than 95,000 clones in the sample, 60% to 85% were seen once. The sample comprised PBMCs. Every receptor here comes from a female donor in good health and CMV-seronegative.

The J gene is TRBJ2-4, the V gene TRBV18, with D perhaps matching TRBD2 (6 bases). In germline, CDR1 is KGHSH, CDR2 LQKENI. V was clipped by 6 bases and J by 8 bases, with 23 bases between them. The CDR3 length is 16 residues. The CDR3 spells CASSPMSGVVGYIQYF. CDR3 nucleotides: TGTGCCAGCTCGCCCATGTCGGGGGTCGTGGGGTACATTCAGTACTTC.

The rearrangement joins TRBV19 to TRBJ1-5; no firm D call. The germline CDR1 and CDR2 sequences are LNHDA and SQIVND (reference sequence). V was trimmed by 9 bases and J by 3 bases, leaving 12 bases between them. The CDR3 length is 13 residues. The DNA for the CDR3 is TGTGCCAGCCGCGGGGAATTCAATCAGCCCCAGCATTTT. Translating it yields CASRGEFNQPQHF.

The CDR3 region has the DNA TGTGCCAGCAGCTCCGGACAGGGTACAACCGGGGAGCTGTTTTTT. It translates to CASSSGQGTTGELFF. The rearrangement links TRBV7-9 to TRBJ2-2; TRBD1 agrees at 8 bases. The germline V gene has CDR1 SEHNR and CDR2 FQNEAQ (reference sequence). V was clipped by 4 bases and J by 5 bases; unmatched bases: 6. This CDR3 has 15 residues.

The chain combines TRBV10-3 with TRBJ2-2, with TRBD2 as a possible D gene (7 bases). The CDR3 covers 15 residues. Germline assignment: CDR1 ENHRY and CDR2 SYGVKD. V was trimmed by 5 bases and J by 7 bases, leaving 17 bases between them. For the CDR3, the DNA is TGTGCCATCAGTTGGGGGGGCCCTCCTCGCGGGGAGCTGTTTTTT. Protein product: CAISWGGPPRGELFF.

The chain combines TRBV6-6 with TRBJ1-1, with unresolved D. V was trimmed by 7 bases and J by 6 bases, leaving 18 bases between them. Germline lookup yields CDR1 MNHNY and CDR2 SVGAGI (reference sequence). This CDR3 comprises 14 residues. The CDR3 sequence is CASTIEVGSAEAFF. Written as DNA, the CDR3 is TGTGCCAGCACTATAGAGGTCGGTTCAGCTGAAGCTTTCTTT.

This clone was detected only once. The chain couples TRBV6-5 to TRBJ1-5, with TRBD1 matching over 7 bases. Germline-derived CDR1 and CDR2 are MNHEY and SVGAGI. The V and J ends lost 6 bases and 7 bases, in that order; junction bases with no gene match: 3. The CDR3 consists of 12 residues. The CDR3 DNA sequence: TGTGCCAGCAGCTCAGGGGGGCAGCCCCAGCATTTT. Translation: CASSSGGQPQHF.

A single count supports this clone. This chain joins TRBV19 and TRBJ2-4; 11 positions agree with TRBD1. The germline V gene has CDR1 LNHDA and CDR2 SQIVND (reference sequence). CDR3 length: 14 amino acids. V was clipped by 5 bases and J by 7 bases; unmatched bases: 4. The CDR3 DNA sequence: TGTGCCAGTAGTGAAGGACAGGGGGCGAACATTCAGTACTTC. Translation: CASSEGQGANIQYF.

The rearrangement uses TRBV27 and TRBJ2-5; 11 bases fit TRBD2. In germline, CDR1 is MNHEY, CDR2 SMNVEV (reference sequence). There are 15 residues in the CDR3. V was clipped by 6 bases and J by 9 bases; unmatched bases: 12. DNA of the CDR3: TGTGCCAGCAGCCCCTCTAGGACTAGCGGGTTGCCCCAGTACTTC. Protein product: CASSPSRTSGLPQYF.

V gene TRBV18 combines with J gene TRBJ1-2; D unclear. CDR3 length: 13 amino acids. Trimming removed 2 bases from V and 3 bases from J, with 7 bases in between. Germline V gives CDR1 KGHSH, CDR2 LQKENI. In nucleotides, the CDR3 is TGTGCCAGCTCACCAGGAGGGTACTATGGCTACACCTTC. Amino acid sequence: CASSPGGYYGYTF.

The CDR3 here is CASSMTAGGSAGEQYF. The CDR3 DNA follows: TGTGCCAGTAGTATGACTGCGGGAGGGTCGGCGGGCGAGCAGTACTTC. The rearrangement uses TRBV19 and TRBJ2-7, with TRBD2 identical over 9 bases. CDR1 and CDR2 from the germline V gene are LNHDA and SQIVND (reference sequence). This CDR3 is built from 16 residues. V lost 3 bases and J lost 6; bases outside the gene matches: 12. Drawing the rest from reference TRBV19 and TRBJ2-7, the complete variable domain is DGGITQSPKYLFRKEGQNVTLSCEQNLNHDAMYWYRQDPGQGLRLIYYSQIVNDFQKGDIAEGYSVSREKKESFPLTVTSAQKNPTAFYLCASSMTAGGSAGEQYFGPGTRLTVT.

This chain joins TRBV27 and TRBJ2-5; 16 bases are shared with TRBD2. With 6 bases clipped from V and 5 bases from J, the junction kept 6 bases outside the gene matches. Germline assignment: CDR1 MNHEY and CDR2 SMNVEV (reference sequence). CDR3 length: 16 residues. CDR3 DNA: TGTGCCAGCAGGGGACTAGCGGGAGGGCCTGACGAGACCCAGTACTTC. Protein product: CASRGLAGGPDETQYF.

CDR3 sequence reads: CASSKPQQRGSTGELFF. As DNA, the CDR3 is TGTGCCAGTAGTAAGCCTCAACAGCGGGGCTCAACCGGGGAGCTGTTTTTT. V usage is TRBV19 and J usage is TRBJ2-2; 7 nucleotides match TRBD2. CDR1 LNHDA and CDR2 SQIVND come from the germline V gene (reference sequence). With V trimmed by 4 bases and J by 5 bases, 13 bases remained unmatched. The CDR3 is made up of 17 amino acids.

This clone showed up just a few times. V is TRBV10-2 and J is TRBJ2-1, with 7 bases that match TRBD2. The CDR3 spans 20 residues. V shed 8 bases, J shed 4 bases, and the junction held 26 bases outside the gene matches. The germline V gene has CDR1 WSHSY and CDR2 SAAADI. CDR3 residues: CASGAGGRGQSGGSYNEQFF. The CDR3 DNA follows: TGCGCCAGCGGCGCTGGGGGGAGGGGCCAGAGCGGAGGGAGTTACAATGAGCAGTTCTTC.

In nucleotides, the CDR3 is TGTGCCAGCTCACCAACGACAGGGGGTAACTATGGCTACACCTTC. Its translation is CASSPTTGGNYGYTF. V is TRBV18 and J is TRBJ1-2, with 9 bases fitting TRBD1. The V and J ends lost 2 bases and 1 base, in that order; junction bases with no gene match: 2. In germline, CDR1 is KGHSH, CDR2 LQKENI. The CDR3 is 15 amino acids.

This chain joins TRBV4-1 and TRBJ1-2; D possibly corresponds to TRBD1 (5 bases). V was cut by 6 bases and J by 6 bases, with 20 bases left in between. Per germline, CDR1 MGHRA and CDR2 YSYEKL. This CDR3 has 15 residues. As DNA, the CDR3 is TGCGCCAGCAGGCAGGGAGGGTCTCTTTGGGATGGCTACACCTTC. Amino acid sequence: CASRQGGSLWDGYTF.

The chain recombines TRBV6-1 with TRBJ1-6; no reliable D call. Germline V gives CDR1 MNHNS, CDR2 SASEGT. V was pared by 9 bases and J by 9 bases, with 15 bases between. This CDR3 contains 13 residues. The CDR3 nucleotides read TGTGCCAGTGCCGGGTCCCGGGGTTCACCCCTCCACTTT. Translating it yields CASAGSRGSPLHF.

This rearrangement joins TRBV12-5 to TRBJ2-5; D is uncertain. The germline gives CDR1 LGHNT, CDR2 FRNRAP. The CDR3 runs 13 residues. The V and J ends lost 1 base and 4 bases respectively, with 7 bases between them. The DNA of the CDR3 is TGTGCTAGTGGTTTGGAGCCGCGAGAGACCCAGTACTTC. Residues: CASGLEPRETQYF.

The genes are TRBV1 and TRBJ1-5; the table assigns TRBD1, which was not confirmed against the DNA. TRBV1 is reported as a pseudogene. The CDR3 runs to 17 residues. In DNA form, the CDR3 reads TGCACCAGCACCCTCGGCAGGGGCCCTTTAAGGTATCAGCCCCAGCATTTT. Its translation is CTSTLGRGPLRYQPQHF.

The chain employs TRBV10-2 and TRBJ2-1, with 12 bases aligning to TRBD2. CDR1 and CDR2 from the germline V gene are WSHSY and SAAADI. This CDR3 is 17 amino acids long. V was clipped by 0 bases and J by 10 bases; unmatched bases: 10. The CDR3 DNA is TGCGCCAGCAGTGAGTCAGGACTAGCGGGACAGGTCGGGGAGCAGTTCTTC. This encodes CASSESGLAGQVGEQFF.

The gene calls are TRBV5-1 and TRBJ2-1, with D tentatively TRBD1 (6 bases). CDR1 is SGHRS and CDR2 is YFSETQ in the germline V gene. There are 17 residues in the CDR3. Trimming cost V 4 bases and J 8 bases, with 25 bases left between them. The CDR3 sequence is CASSPLPGASRSHEQFF. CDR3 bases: TGCGCCAGCAGCCCACTACCAGGGGCCTCTCGGTCCCATGAGCAGTTCTTC.

The DNA of the CDR3 is TGTGCCAGCAGCTTTGGGGGCCGCTATGGCTACACCTTC. Amino acid sequence: CASSFGGRYGYTF. This chain uses TRBV7-9 with TRBJ1-2; D might be TRBD1 (6 bases). Germline CDR1 SEHNR, CDR2 FQNEAQ (reference sequence). V gave up 3 bases and J gave up 4 bases, with 9 bases separating them. CDR3 length: 13 amino acids.

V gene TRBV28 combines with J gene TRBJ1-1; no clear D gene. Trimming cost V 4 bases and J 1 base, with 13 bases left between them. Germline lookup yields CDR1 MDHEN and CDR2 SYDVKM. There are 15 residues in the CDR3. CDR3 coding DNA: TGTGCCAGCAGTTCCCGACACATTGGGAACACTGAAGCTTTCTTT. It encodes CASSSRHIGNTEAFF.

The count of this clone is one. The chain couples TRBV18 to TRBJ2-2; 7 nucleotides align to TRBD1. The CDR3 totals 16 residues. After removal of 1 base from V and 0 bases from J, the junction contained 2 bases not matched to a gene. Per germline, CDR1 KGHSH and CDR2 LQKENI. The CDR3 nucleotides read TGTGCCAGCTCACCACAGCAGGGGGCGAACACCGGGGAGCTGTTTTTT. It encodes CASSPQQGANTGELFF.

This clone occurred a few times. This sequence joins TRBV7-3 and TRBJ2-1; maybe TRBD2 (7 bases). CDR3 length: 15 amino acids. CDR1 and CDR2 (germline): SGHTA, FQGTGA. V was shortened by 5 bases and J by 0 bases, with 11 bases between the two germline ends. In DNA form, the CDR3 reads TGTGCCAGCAGCCGGGGGGCCGGCTCCTACAATGAGCAGTTCTTC. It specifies CASSRGAGSYNEQFF.

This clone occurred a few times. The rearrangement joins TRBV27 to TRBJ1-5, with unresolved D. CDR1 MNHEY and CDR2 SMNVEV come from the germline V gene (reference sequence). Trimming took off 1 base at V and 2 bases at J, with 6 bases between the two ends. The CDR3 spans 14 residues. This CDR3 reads CASSLLGGNQPQHF. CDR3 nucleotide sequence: TGTGCCAGCAGTTTATTGGGAGGCAATCAGCCCCAGCATTTT.

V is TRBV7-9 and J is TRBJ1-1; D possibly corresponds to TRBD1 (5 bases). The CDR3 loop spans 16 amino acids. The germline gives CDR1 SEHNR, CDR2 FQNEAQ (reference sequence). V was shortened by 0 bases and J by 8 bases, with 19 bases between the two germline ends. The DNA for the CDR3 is TGTGCCAGCAGCTTAGCGCAGGGAACGGTTATCTCCGAAGCTTTCTTT. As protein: CASSLAQGTVISEAFF. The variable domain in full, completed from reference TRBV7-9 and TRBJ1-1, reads DTGVSQNPRHKITKRGQNVTFRCDPISEHNRLYWYRQTLGQGPEFLTYFQNEAQLEKSRLLSDRFSAERPKGSFSTLEIQRTEQGDSAMYLCASSLAQGTVISEAFFGQGTRLTVV.

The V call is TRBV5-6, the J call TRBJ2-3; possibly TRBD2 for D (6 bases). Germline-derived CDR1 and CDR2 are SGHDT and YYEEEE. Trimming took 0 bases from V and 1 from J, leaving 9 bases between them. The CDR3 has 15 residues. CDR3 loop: CASSLGGVGTDTQYF. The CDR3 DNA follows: TGTGCCAGCAGCTTGGGGGGGGTGGGCACAGATACGCAGTATTTT.

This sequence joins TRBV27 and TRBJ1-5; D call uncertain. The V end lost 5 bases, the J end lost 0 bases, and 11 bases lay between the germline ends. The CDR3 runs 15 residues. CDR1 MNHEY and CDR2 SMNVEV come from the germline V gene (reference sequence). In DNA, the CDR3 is TGTGCCAGCAGTAGAGACTCCCTTAGCAATCAGCCCCAGCATTTT. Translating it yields CASSRDSLSNQPQHF.

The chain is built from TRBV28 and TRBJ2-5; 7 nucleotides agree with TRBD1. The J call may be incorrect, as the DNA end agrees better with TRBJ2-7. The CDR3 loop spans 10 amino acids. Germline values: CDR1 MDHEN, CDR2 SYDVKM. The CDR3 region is CATTGDEQYF. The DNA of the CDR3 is TGTGCCACCACAGGGGACGAGCAGTACTTC.

The CDR3 nucleotides read TGTGCCAGTAGTAAAAGCGACTTTCTAGCCTACGAGCAGTACTTC. It translates to CASSKSDFLAYEQYF. J is TRBJ2-7 and V is TRBV19; no clear D. V dropped 4 bases and J dropped 2 bases, with 15 bases sitting between them. This CDR3 contains 15 residues. Per germline, CDR1 LNHDA and CDR2 SQIVND (reference sequence).